A single TCR beta chain is shown here with its context. The antigen it recognizes is unknown. The source of the sample is a study of cytomegalovirus exposure and HLA in healthy donors (dated by TCRdb to the late 2010s). Context from the whole study: In an earlier analysis of approximately 640 of the donors, 276 Gb of sequence data and 100 million or so unique TCR beta sequences from about 179 million T cells were reported. Roughly 300 gigabases of sequencing data and 78 million or so unique TCR sequences were included in an early release covering about 700 HLA-typed donors. Of the roughly 400 genotyped donors, 65% to 90% were placed in the genetic ancestry cluster associated with self-reported Caucasian donors. The study was designed to test whether signatures of past pathogen exposure could be identified by cataloging public T cell receptors. The study profiled the T cell repertoires of more than 500 subjects by immunosequencing and related them to cytomegalovirus serostatus. A separate validation cohort of some 130 different subjects was used in addition to the roughly 640-subject first cohort. To predict cytomegalovirus infection status, the study combined high-throughput TCR immunosequencing, statistical association of individual TCRs with disease status, and machine learning. A later analysis re-examined previously published TCR beta repertoires from about 670 donors and added high-resolution HLA genotyping to investigate patterns of TCR occurrence. Rather than using new phenotypic data, the later analysis identified candidate immune exposures from TCR beta sequences and from how often those sequences occurred across donors. An earlier analysis of 587 of the donors used high-throughput TCR beta sequencing to judge whether each TCR beta V gene segment behaved as functional or pseudogenic. Alongside the repertoire data, information on donor age, sex, ethnicity and CMV serostatus was compiled. In a later genetic analysis, genome-wide SNP genotypes for 398 of the 666 donors were used, and that subset was treated as a discovery cohort. Every discovery cohort repertoire had been produced on one sequencing platform. HLA typing covered class I and class II loci at four-digit resolution. The number of typed donors differed by locus: about 620-630 for A, B, C, DRB1 and DQB1; 522 for DQA1; 606 for DPA1; and about 450 for DPB1. Roughly 5 DR-DQ haplotypes were handled as single units for association and clustering, since linkage in the cohort was strong. Among 398 genotyped donors of the cohort, an average of approximately 250,000 unique TCR beta nucleotide sequences were sequenced per donor, around 18% of them non-productive. The paper as a whole reports these results and caveats: A later analysis found that HLA-associated TCR beta chains were more clonally expanded and had lower generation probabilities than equally common non-associated chains. Most CMV-associated TCR beta chains appeared to be HLA-restricted in a later analysis, and the HLA associations seemed to be driven largely by CMV exposure. Strong co-occurrence of HLA alleles, especially DR and DQ, made assigning TCR associations to individual alleles difficult. Correlated functional status among segregating V segments might reflect linkage disequilibrium, but an unknown experimental factor could not be ruled out. A cluster of highly shared sequence variants was judged likely to represent a technical artifact of the sequencing pipeline. The authors suggested that the approach could potentially be generalized to other disease states and immunological phenotypes. Some 15 rarely observed V segments, including chromosome 9 orphons, were excluded from the earlier analysis of about 600 of the donors because counts were too low. In an earlier analysis of 587 of the donors, most TCR beta V segments appeared in productive rearrangements about 87% or about 30% of the time, broadly matching IMGT annotations. In a later genetic analysis, a missense DCLRE1C variant was associated with V-gene and J-gene trimming of TCR beta chains, and the association was replicated in an independent cohort. In a later analysis, TCR association rates were found to vary across HLA loci, with the most associated TCRs seen for DRB1 alleles and the fewest for HLA-C alleles. A total of around 150 TCR beta chains were listed by the study as associated with cytomegalovirus. Because HLA typing was missing for some donors at each locus, association tests included only the typed subset. The classifier was reported to diagnose cytomegalovirus status with high specificity and sensitivity in both the original and validation cohorts. Some IMGT-functional V segments, including TRBV6-2 and TRBV6-3, could not be distinguished by the 87-base-pair reads and were therefore excluded. In a later genetic analysis, fewer N-insertions in productive TCRs were reported among donors in an Asian-associated ancestry cluster than the 666-donor mean. A further reported finding was that TCR beta sequences accurately predicted the HLA-A and HLA-B alleles for most subjects in the first cohort. Across donors, most TCR sequences were observed very rarely, whereas some public TCRs were present in many individuals. CMV serostatus was the only immune exposure information available for the cohort. In vitro tests confirmed that a few of the cytomegalovirus-associated TCR beta chains recognize cytomegalovirus antigens. Roughly uniform sequencing depth across donors was assumed in presence/absence analyses, although this assumption may not hold. A later analysis reported that several top co-occurrence clusters appeared linked to parvovirus B19, influenza, CMV and Epstein-Barr virus. At a false discovery rate of 0.05, a later analysis linked some 18,000 TCR beta sequences to specific HLA alleles. This cohort had only TCR beta chains sequenced, and the lack of alpha or paired-chain data limited which features could be detected.

Library preparation used the immunoSEQ multiplex PCR assay. For the multiplex PCR, a mixture combining 60 forward primers for TCR Vbeta segments and 13 reverse primers for TCR Jbeta segments was used. The CDR3 region of rearranged TCR beta genes was amplified from genomic DNA by a multiplex PCR assay. The amplified TCR beta libraries were sequenced on the Illumina HiSeq System as 87-base-pair reads. Per the original workflow: In a later analysis, 77 million or so unique TCR beta chains were counted across the 500 to 850 repertoires, and about 10 million of these chains were shared by at least two donors. A nearest-neighbor algorithm error-corrected the raw reads and collapsed the reads into unique sequences, merging closely related sequences to remove PCR and sequencing errors. V, D and J gene segments were assigned by aligning CDR3 sequences to IMGT reference sequences. For a sequence to be retained, a match of at least six nucleotides was required to both a V gene segment and a J gene segment. A rearrangement counted as productive if the CDR3 had no stop codons and remained in frame with V and J, and every other rearrangement counted as non-productive. Following IMGT convention, CDR3 was defined as the stretch from the second conserved V-encoded cysteine up to the conserved J-encoded phenylalanine. In an earlier analysis of roughly 580 of the donors, sequences lacking an unambiguous match to a single V gene segment were excluded. An earlier analysis of a few hundred of the donors called V segments functional above 56.7% productive rearrangements and segregating when the between-donor standard deviation exceeded 5%. A statistical classification framework was developed to diagnose cytomegalovirus status using the catalog of TCR beta chain sequences. In a later analysis, TCR nucleotide sequences were compared against IMGT/GENE-DB human TR gene sequences so that V and J genes could be assigned. In a later analysis, CDR3 sequences and most-parsimonious VDJ recombination scenarios were assigned using the TCRdist pipeline. A later analysis defined each TCR beta chain by its CDR3 amino acid sequence plus V-gene family, and excluded reads lacking a unique V-gene family. To address suspected cross-contamination and a sequencing artifact, a later analysis removed 592 highly shared, low-generation-probability nucleotide sequences. In a later analysis, a clonal expansion index for each public chain was calculated from normalized within-repertoire ranks of inferred template counts. In a later analysis, generation probabilities were computed using a VDJ recombination model fitted to out-of-frame rearrangements, and the results were checked against IGoR. In a later analysis, hypergeometric tests were used to score TCR-TCR, TCR-HLA and TCR-CMV co-occurrence, with a repertoire-size bias correction applied to TCR pairs. To estimate false discovery rates, a later analysis permuted the HLA or CMV assignments 20 times. In a later analysis, co-occurring TCRs were grouped using DBSCAN, with TCRdist sequence similarity added in when clustering inside HLA-allele-positive subsets. Co-occurrence clustering excluded repertoires with fewer than 30,000 or more than 120,000 public chains, plus five with anomalous nucleotide sharing. In its TCRdb copy, this immuneACCESS table keeps in-frame sequences only and misses some clones. Where compared with another copy, unresolved V genes explain less than half of these, and the others have no known cause. V and J calls and clone size come straight from that table; D and trimming were deduced from the DNA. The sample's table lists a count of 75,000 to 95,000 clones. The top ten clonotypes cover around 1.6% of the sample.

In total, approximately 700 healthy bone marrow donors made up the cohort. At the time of sampling, all cohort members were nominally healthy, though unrecorded immune exposures were likely present. The donor was CMV seronegative and belonged to the group of 352 seronegative cohort members. Every donor gave a peripheral blood sample, and the peripheral blood mononuclear cells from that sample were used for TCR beta sequencing. Genomic DNA was extracted from the blood cell samples with the Qiagen DNeasy Blood Extraction Kit. CDR1 and CDR2 are drawn from the germline V gene (reference sequence): SEHNR, FQNEAQ. At the junction V is shortened by 3 bases and J by 5 bases; bases outside the gene matches: 5. From its cysteine to its phenylalanine, the CDR3 spans 14 amino acids. Only CDR3 DNA is held: 42 bases, read in frame from base 1.

The clonotype originates from a woman aged 55-75 years in good health and CMV-seronegative. Sequences were obtained from PBMCs. This sequence uses TRBV7-9 and TRBJ2-7, with TRBD1 matching 9 junction bases. The CDR3 reads CASSLGQGEDEQYF. The bases read TGTGCCAGCAGCTTGGGACAGGGCGAAGACGAGCAGTACTTC.